This T cell receptor (beta chain) is from a study of tumor-infiltrating lymphocytes in localized non-small cell lung cancer. The overall study: From each patient, both tumor and uninvolved lung, non-adjacent to tumor, were sampled.

With respect to this clone: Antigen unknown.

Profiled with immunoSEQ multiplex PCR; TCRdb holds only in-frame clones, not every one. The sample carries around 6,600 clones, 65% to 75% recorded once. Points from the study as a whole: Different pieces of the same tissue were used for each assay. Tumor T-cell fraction was not associated with recurrence-free survival.

The specimen sequenced was lung tumor tissue. This TCR was recovered from a human donor with non-small cell lung cancer.

CDR3 amino acids: CASRGTGDYNEQFF. CDR3 nucleotide sequence: TGTGCCAGCAGGGGGACAGGTGACTACAATGAGCAGTTCTTC. The chain has TRBV9 and TRBJ2-1; the match to TRBD1 covers 8 bases. CDR1 and CDR2 from the germline V gene are SGDLS and YYNGEE. The CDR3 totals 14 residues. V was clipped by 5 bases and J by 3 bases; unmatched bases: 4.